This T cell receptor (beta chain) comes out of a study of response to subunit inactivated influenza vaccine. Details on this clonotype: The antigen remains undetermined.

From germline, CDR1 is DFQATT and CDR2 SNEGSKA (reference sequence). V was clipped by 2 bases and J by 6 bases; unmatched bases: 1. CDR3 length: 12 residues. Study-wide points: Few additional T cells are recruited per seasonal influenza vaccination, authors suggested.

TCRdb re-called the RT-PCR reads through MiXCR, storing one row per CDR3 protein. This sample has about 500,000 distinct CDR3 sequences, with about 15% found just once. The receptor's source is a man aged 50 to 75 who received an inactivated influenza vaccine. This specimen consisted of CD4+ T cells sorted from PBMCs, obtained roughly 24 months after vaccination. V gene TRBV20-1 combines with J gene TRBJ2-5; 9 positions agree with TRBD2. The CDR3 reads CSARLAGQTQYF. The DNA of the CDR3 is TGCAGTGCTAGACTAGCGGGACAGACCCAGTACTTC.